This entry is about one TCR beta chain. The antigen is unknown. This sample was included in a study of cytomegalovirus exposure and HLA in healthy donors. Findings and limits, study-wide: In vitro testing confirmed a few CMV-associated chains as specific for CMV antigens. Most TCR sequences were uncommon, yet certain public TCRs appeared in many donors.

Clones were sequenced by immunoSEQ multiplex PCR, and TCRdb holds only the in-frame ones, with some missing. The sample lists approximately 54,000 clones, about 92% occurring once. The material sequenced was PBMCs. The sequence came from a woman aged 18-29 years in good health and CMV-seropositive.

CDR3 sequence reads: CASSYSGWEGVSSGANVLTF. The CDR3 DNA reads as TGTGCCAGCAGTTATTCTGGGTGGGAGGGGGTAAGCTCTGGGGCCAACGTCCTGACTTTC. V usage is TRBV6-9 and J usage is TRBJ2-6; possible D gene TRBD2, 7 bases. The CDR3 totals 20 residues. The germline CDR1 and CDR2 sequences are MNHGY and SVAAGI. Trimming stripped 0 bases from V and 0 bases from J, with 18 bases between.